A single TCR beta chain is shown here with its context. What it recognizes is unknown. Semi-nested PCR with Nested Universal Primer A followed constant-region reverse priming of full-length variable regions. From the 5' RACE reads, TCRdb called clonotypes with MiXCR, one entry per CDR3 protein. Of approximately 40,000 distinct CDR3 sequences in the sample, roughly a fifth were seen once. This CDR3 has 14 residues. Germline V CDR1 and CDR2: SGHVS, FNYEAQ. The ends lost 4 bases at V and 7 bases at J; junction bases unmatched: 7. Whole-study findings and limits: Tumor Treg TCRs overlapped most with tumor naive CD4+ cells. The larger-cohort validation was restricted to a single TCR beta V-J rearrangement rather than whole repertoires. Tumor memory CD4+ T cell TCR gene usage clustered with blood and lymph node memory CD4+ cells and lymph node naive CD4+ cells.

The sorted Tregs were CD4+CD25+CD127-/low cells. The gene calls are TRBV7-6 and TRBJ1-1; 9 nucleotides agree with TRBD1. The sequence was collected from a female donor with breast cancer. Material for sequencing was Tregs sorted from blood. CDR3 nucleotides: TGTGCCAGCAGCTCTCGACAGGGGGGGGGTGAAGCTTTCTTT. Translating gives CASSSRQGGGEAFF.